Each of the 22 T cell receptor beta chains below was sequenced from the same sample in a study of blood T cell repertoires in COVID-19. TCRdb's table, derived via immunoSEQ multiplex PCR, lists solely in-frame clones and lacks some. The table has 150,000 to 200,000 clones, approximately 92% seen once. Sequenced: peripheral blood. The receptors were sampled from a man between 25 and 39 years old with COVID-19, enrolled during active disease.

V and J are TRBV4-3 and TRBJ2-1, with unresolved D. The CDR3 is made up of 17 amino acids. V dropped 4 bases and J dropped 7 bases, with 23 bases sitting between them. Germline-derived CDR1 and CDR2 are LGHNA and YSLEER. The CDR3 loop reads CASSLPSPWLKRNEQFF. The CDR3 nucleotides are TGCGCCAGCAGCCTTCCGTCGCCCTGGTTAAAGAGGAATGAGCAGTTCTTC.

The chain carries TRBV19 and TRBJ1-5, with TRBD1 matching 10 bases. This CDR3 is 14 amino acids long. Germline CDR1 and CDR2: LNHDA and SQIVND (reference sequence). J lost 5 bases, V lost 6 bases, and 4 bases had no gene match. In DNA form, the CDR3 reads TGTGCCAGTAGCCCGGGACAGGGGCATCAGCCCCAGCATTTT. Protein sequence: CASSPGQGHQPQHF.

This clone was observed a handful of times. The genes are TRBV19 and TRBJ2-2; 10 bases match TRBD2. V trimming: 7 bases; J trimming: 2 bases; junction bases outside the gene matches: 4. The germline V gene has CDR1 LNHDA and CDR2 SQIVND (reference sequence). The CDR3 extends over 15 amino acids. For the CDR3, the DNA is TGTGCCAGTAAAGGACTAGCGGCCAACACCGGGGAGCTGTTTTTT. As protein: CASKGLAANTGELFF.

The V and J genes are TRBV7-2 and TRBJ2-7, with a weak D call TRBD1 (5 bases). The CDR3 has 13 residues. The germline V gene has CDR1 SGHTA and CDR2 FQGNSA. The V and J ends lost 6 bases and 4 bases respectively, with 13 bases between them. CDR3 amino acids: CASRGAEYYEQYF. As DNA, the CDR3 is TGTGCCAGCAGAGGGGCGGAGTATTACGAGCAGTACTTC.

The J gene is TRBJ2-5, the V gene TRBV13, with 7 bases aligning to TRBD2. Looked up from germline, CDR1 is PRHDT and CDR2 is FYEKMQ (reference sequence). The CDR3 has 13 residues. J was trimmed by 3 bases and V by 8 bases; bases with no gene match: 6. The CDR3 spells CASLTGGKETQYF. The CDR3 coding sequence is TGTGCCAGCCTCACCGGGGGGAAAGAGACCCAGTACTTC.

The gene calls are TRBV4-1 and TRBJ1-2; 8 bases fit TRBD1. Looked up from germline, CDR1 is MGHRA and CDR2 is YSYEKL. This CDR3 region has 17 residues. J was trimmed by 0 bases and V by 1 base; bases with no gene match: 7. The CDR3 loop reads CASSQAPGQEANYGYTF. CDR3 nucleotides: TGCGCCAGCAGCCAAGCCCCGGGACAGGAAGCTAACTATGGCTACACCTTC.

CDR3 in DNA: TGTGCTAGTGGTTTGGTAGGACAGGGGACCTCCTCTGGAAACACCATATATTTT. Translating gives CASGLVGQGTSSGNTIYF. The chain has TRBV12-5 and TRBJ1-3; 9 nucleotides align to TRBD1. V was clipped by 0 bases and J by 0 bases; unmatched bases: 6. The CDR3 contains 18 residues. In germline, CDR1 is LGHNT, CDR2 FRNRAP.

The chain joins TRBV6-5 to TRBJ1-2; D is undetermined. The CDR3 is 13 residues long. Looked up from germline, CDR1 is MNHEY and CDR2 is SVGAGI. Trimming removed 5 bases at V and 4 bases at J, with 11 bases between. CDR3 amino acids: CASSLGRVYGYTF. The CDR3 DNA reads TGTGCCAGCAGTCTAGGCCGGGTCTATGGCTACACCTTC.

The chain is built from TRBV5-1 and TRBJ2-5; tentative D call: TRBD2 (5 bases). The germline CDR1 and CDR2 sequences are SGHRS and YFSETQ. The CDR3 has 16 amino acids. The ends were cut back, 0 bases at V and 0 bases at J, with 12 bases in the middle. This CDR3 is CASSLARVRDQETQYF. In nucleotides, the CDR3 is TGCGCCAGCAGCTTGGCGCGGGTAAGGGACCAAGAGACCCAGTACTTC.

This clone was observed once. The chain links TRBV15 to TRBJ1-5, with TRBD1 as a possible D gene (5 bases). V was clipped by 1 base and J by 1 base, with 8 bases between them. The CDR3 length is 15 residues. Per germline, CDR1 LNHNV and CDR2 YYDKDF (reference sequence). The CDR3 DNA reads TGTGCCACCAGCAGAGGCCCAGGGAGCAATCAGCCCCAGCATTTT. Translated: CATSRGPGSNQPQHF.

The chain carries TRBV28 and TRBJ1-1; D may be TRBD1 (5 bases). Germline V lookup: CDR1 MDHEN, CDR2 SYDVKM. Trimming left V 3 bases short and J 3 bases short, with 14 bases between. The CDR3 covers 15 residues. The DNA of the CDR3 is TGTGCCAGCAGTTTTGTGGGGCGCGGGGACACTGAAGCTTTCTTT. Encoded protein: CASSFVGRGDTEAFF.

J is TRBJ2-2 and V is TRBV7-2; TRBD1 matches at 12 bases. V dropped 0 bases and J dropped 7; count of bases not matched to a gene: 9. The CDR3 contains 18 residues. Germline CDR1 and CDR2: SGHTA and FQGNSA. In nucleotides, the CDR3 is TGTGCCAGCAGCTTAGCGACCCGGGACAGGGGGCTAGTCGGGGAGCTGTTTTTT. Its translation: CASSLATRDRGLVGELFF.

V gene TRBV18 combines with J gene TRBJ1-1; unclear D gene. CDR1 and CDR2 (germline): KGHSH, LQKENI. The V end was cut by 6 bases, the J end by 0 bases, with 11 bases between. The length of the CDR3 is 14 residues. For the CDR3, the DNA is TGTGCCAGCTCTCCTTACTCCCTGAACACTGAAGCTTTCTTT. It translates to CASSPYSLNTEAFF.

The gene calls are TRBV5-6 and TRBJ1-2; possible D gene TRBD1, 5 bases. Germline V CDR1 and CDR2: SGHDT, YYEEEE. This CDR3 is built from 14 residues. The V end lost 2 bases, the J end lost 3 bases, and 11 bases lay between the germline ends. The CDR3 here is CASSLVTEDYGYTF. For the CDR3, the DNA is TGTGCCAGCAGCTTAGTGACAGAGGACTATGGCTACACCTTC.

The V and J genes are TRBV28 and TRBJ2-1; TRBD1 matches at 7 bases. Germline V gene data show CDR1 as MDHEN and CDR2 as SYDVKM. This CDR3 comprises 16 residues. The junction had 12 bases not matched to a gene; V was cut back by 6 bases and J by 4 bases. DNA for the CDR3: TGTGCCAGCAGGAACACAGGGGAAGTTTGGTACAATGAGCAGTTCTTC. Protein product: CASRNTGEVWYNEQFF. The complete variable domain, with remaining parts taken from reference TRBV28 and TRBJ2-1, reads DVKVTQSSRYLVKRTGEKVFLECVQDMDHENMFWYRQDPGLGLRLIYFSYDVKMKEKGDIPEGYSVSREKKERFSLILESASTNQTSMYLCASRNTGEVWYNEQFFGPGTRLTVL.

CDR3 sequence: CASSYIRVGTEAFF. The CDR3 DNA reads as TGTGCCAGCAGTTATATCAGGGTGGGTACTGAAGCTTTCTTT. The chain links TRBV6-9 to TRBJ1-1, with D maybe TRBD1 (5 bases). Germline CDR1 reads MNHGY; CDR2 reads SVAAGI. The V end was cut by 2 bases, the J end by 5 bases, with 12 bases between. This CDR3 region has 14 residues.

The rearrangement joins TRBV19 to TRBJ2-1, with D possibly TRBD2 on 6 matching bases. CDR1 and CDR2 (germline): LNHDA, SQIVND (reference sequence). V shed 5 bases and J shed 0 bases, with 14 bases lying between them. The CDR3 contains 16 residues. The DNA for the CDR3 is TGTGCCAGTAGTTCCGGGACTTCAAGCTCCTACAATGAGCAGTTCTTC. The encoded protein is CASSSGTSSSYNEQFF.

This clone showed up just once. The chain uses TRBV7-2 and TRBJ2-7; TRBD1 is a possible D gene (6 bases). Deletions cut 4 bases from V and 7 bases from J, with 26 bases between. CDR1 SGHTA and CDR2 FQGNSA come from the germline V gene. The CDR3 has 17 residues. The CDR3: CASSSRPVTGIYGEQYF. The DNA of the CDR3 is TGTGCCAGCAGCTCAAGACCCGTGACAGGAATCTACGGGGAGCAGTACTTC.

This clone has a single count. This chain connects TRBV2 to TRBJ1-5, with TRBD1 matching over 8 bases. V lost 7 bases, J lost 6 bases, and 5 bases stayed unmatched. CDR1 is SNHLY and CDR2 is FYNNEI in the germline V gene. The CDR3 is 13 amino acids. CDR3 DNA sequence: TGTGCCAGCAAACCTGACAGGGGTCAGCCCCAGCATTTT. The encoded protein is CASKPDRGQPQHF.

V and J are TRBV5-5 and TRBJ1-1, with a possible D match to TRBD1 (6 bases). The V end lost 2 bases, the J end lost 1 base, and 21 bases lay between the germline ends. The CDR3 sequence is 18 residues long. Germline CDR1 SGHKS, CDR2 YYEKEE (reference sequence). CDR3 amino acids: CASSLFNFRQEQNTEAFF. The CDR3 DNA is TGTGCCAGCAGCTTATTCAATTTTCGACAGGAGCAGAACACTGAAGCTTTCTTT.

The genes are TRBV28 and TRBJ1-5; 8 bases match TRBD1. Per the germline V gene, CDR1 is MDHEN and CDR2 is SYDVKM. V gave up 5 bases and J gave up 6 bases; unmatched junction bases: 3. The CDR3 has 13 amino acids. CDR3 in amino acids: CASSGQGGQPQHF. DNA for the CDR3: TGTGCCAGCAGTGGACAGGGTGGTCAGCCCCAGCATTTT.

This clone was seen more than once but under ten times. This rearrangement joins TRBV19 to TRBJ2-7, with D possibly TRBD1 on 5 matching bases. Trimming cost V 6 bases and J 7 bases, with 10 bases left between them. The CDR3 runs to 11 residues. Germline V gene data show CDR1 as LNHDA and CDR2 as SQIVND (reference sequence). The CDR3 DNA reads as TGTGCCAGTAGGTTTGGGGCGGAGCAGTACTTC. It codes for CASRFGAEQYF.